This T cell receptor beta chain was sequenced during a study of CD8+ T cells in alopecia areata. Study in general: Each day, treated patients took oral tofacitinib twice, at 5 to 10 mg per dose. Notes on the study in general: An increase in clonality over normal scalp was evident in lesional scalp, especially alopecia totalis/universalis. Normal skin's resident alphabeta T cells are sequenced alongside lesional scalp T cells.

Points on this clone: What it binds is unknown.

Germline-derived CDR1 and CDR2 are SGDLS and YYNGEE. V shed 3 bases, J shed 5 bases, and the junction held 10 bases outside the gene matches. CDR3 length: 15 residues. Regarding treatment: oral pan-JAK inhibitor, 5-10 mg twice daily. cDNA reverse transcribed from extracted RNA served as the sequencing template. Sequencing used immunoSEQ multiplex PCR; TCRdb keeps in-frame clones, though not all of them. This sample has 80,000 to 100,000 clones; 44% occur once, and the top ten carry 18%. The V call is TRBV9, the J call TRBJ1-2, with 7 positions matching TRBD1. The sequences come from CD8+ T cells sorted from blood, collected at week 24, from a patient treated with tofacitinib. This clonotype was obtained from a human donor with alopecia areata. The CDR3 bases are TGTGCCAGCAGCGGGAGACAGGGTTATCATTATGGCTACACCTTC. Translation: CASSGRQGYHYGYTF. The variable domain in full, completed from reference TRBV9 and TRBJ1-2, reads DSGVTQTPKHLITATGQRVTLRCSPRSGDLSVYWYQQSLDQGLQFLIQYYNGEERAKGNILERFSAQQFPDLHSELNLSSLELGDSALYFCASSGRQGYHYGYTFGSGTRLTVV.